The 10 T cell receptor beta chains below come from one sample, sequenced in a study of cytomegalovirus exposure and HLA in healthy donors. The data were produced by immunoSEQ multiplex PCR, yet TCRdb's version contains in-frame clones alone and is incomplete. The sample yields 130,000 to 150,000 clones, roughly nine tenths seen once. The sample taken for sequencing was PBMCs. Every receptor here comes from a man in his late teens or twenties in good health and CMV-seronegative.

This clone was found a few times. The chain carries TRBV7-8 and TRBJ1-5; D ambiguous. CDR3 length equals 15 residues. Germline V gene data show CDR1 as SGHVS and CDR2 as FQNEAQ. Between the trimmed V and J ends, which lost 5 bases and 4 bases, there was a span of 15 bases. CDR3 nucleotides: TGTGCCAGCAGCGCGACGTCAGGCACTAATCAGCCCCAGCATTTT. Translation gives CASSATSGTNQPQHF.

The V gene is TRBV11-3, the J gene TRBJ1-2; D is uncertain. V shed 0 bases and J shed 6 bases, with 8 bases lying between them. In germline, CDR1 is SGHNT, CDR2 YENEEA. The CDR3 runs 13 residues. CDR3 DNA: TGTGCCAGCAGCTTAGACGGGTATCATGGCTACACCTTC. It yields the protein CASSLDGYHGYTF.

V usage is TRBV5-1 and J usage is TRBJ2-2, with 10 bases fitting TRBD2. Trimming removed 0 bases from V and 4 bases from J; junction bases left unmatched: 3. CDR1 SGHRS and CDR2 YFSETQ come from the germline V gene. The CDR3 covers 16 residues. The CDR3 loop is CASSLASGGATGELFF. CDR3 nucleotides: TGCGCCAGCAGCTTGGCAAGCGGGGGGGCCACCGGGGAGCTGTTTTTT.

CDR3 in DNA: TGTGCCAGCAGCCCGGGGACAGGGACAGATACGCAGTATTTT. This gives the protein CASSPGTGTDTQYF. This chain uses TRBV9 with TRBJ2-3, with 9 positions matching TRBD1. Germline values: CDR1 SGDLS, CDR2 YYNGEE. V dropped 4 bases and J dropped 3; count of bases not matched to a gene: 3. The CDR3 sequence is 14 residues long.

The chain joins TRBV9 to TRBJ2-2, with D possibly matching TRBD1 (6 bases). V was cut by 0 bases and J by 1 base, with 10 bases left in between. Germline CDR1 reads SGDLS; CDR2 reads YYNGEE. There are 16 residues in the CDR3. The CDR3 bases are TGTGCCAGCAGCGTAGGGGGGACAAGGAACACCGGGGAGCTGTTTTTT. Translation: CASSVGGTRNTGELFF. Full variable domain (remainder filled in from reference TRBV9 and TRBJ2-2): DSGVTQTPKHLITATGQRVTLRCSPRSGDLSVYWYQQSLDQGLQFLIQYYNGEERAKGNILERFSAQQFPDLHSELNLSSLELGDSALYFCASSVGGTRNTGELFFGEGSRLTVL.

This clone has only one observation. The J gene is TRBJ2-3, the V gene TRBV27, with D unclear. The CDR3 is 13 residues long. Trimming took 5 bases from V and 6 from J, leaving 12 bases between them. Germline CDR1 MNHEY, CDR2 SMNVEV (reference sequence). The CDR3 spells CASSEKSWDTQYF. CDR3 coding DNA: TGTGCCAGCAGTGAGAAGTCTTGGGATACGCAGTATTTT.

Remarks on this clone: Other DNA variants within this sample encode the same CDR3. The chain joins TRBV4-1 to TRBJ2-7, with TRBD1 as a possible D gene (5 bases). Germline CDR1 is MGHRA and CDR2 is YSYEKL. This CDR3 spans 13 amino acids. Trimming stripped 0 bases from V and 4 bases from J, with 7 bases between. The DNA for the CDR3 is TGCGCCAGCAGCCAAGATCAGGGATACGAGCAGTACTTC. This gives the protein CASSQDQGYEQYF.

This chain connects TRBV5-1 to TRBJ2-7, with a possible D match to TRBD2 (5 bases). The germline V and J ends were trimmed by 0 bases and 3 bases, with 10 bases remaining between them. Germline assignment: CDR1 SGHRS and CDR2 YFSETQ. This CDR3 is 14 amino acids long. The CDR3 DNA reads TGCGCCAGCAGCTTGGACTACCGGGGCTACGAGCAGTACTTC. This sequence encodes CASSLDYRGYEQYF.

The rearrangement joins TRBV28 to TRBJ1-5; D gene unclear. CDR3 length equals 14 residues. Looked up from germline, CDR1 is MDHEN and CDR2 is SYDVKM. V was pared by 9 bases and J by 0 bases, with 12 bases between. The CDR3 DNA is TGTGCCAGTTCCGGTGCGTATAGCAATCAGCCCCAGCATTTT. It encodes CASSGAYSNQPQHF.

V is TRBV5-5 and J is TRBJ2-2; 9 bases are shared with TRBD1. The CDR3 spans 15 residues. The J segment lost 7 bases and the V segment lost 4 bases, leaving 8 bases of the junction unmatched. The germline V gene has CDR1 SGHKS and CDR2 YYEKEE (reference sequence). The CDR3 spells CASSTGTGQGGELFF. The CDR3 coding sequence is TGTGCCAGCAGCACAGGGACAGGGCAGGGCGGGGAGCTGTTTTTT. The whole variable domain, filled in from reference TRBV5-5 and TRBJ2-2, reads DAGVTQSPTHLIKTRGQQVTLRCSPISGHKSVSWYQQVLGQGPQFIFQYYEKEERGRGNFPDRFSARQFPNYSSELNVNALLLGDSALYLCASSTGTGQGGELFFGEGSRLTVL.